This is a list of T cell receptor beta chains from one sample in a study of shared clonotypes between healthy human individuals. Data came from immunoSEQ multiplex PCR; TCRdb stores just in-frame clones and leaves some out. This table holds hundreds of thousands of clones, 90% to 96% found once. The sequencing input was naive CD4+ T cells sorted from blood. All receptors derive from a woman aged 25-40 years in good health. Each CDR3 is given with its conserved first and last residue. Each record gives: V gene, clone size, J gene, CDR3 protein. Clone size is not always given. Where it is, it says once, few, many or a class for expanded clones.

v_gene: TRBV5-1; abundance: .; j_gene: TRBJ1-1; CDR3aa: CASSLARALGVNTEAFF
v_gene: TRBV5-1; abundance: .; j_gene: TRBJ2-7; CDR3aa: CASSLTSGSYEQYF
v_gene: TRBV6-5; abundance: .; j_gene: TRBJ1-2; CDR3aa: CASSYSGDNYGYTF
v_gene: TRBV6-1; abundance: .; j_gene: TRBJ2-7; CDR3aa: CASSNPEVTHYEQYF
v_gene: TRBV6-5; abundance: few; j_gene: TRBJ2-7; CDR3aa: CASRRGRYYEQYF
v_gene: TRBV28; abundance: .; j_gene: TRBJ1-2; CDR3aa: CASGVPGQGYYTF
v_gene: TRBV2; abundance: once; j_gene: TRBJ2-1; CDR3aa: CASRENIAGGRMNEQFF
v_gene: TRBV11-2; abundance: .; j_gene: TRBJ2-5; CDR3aa: CASSVHPLRNQETQYF
v_gene: TRBV9; abundance: .; j_gene: TRBJ2-5; CDR3aa: CASSVFGEYQETQYF
v_gene: TRBV20-1; abundance: .; j_gene: TRBJ1-1; CDR3aa: CSVEENTEAFF
v_gene: TRBV19; abundance: .; j_gene: TRBJ1-2; CDR3aa: CASSRPGQGAANYGYTF
v_gene: TRBV18; abundance: .; j_gene: TRBJ1-1; CDR3aa: CASSPGSGTVNTEAFF
v_gene: TRBV5-4; abundance: .; j_gene: TRBJ2-7; CDR3aa: CASSLGLRTDYEQYF
v_gene: TRBV29-1; abundance: .; j_gene: TRBJ2-7; CDR3aa: CSVDDRGHEQYF
v_gene: TRBV5-4; abundance: .; j_gene: TRBJ2-7; CDR3aa: CASSSQWDSYEQYF
v_gene: TRBV30; abundance: .; j_gene: TRBJ2-7; CDR3aa: CAWSPGTGAYEQYF
v_gene: TRBV7-9; abundance: .; j_gene: TRBJ2-5; CDR3aa: CASSPPGASAETQYF
v_gene: TRBV27; abundance: .; j_gene: TRBJ2-7; CDR3aa: CASSLGGLAIYEQYF
v_gene: TRBV28; abundance: once; j_gene: TRBJ1-6; CDR3aa: CASRDRGQFPLHF
v_gene: TRBV2; abundance: .; j_gene: TRBJ1-3; CDR3aa: CASIGRAGNTIYF
v_gene: TRBV14; abundance: .; j_gene: TRBJ2-2; CDR3aa: CASSLRGHSGTGELFF
v_gene: TRBV15; abundance: .; j_gene: TRBJ2-1; CDR3aa: CATSRVPSGKSYNEQFF
v_gene: TRBV11-2; abundance: .; j_gene: TRBJ2-3; CDR3aa: CASSTRTGEGTDTQYF
v_gene: TRBV28; abundance: .; j_gene: TRBJ1-2; CDR3aa: CANSLVTEIYGYTF
v_gene: TRBV5-1; abundance: .; j_gene: TRBJ1-2; CDR3aa: CASSLAPSTAGNYGYTF
v_gene: TRBV27; abundance: once; j_gene: TRBJ1-1; CDR3aa: CASSLSTGGTEAFF